This passage covers 14 T cell receptor beta chains from one sample sequenced in a study of shared clonotypes between healthy human individuals. Clones were sequenced by immunoSEQ multiplex PCR, and TCRdb holds only the in-frame ones, with some missing. Found here are some 2.1 million clones, roughly 95% of them singletons; the top ten hold approximately 1.7%. It was CD45RO-negative cells, positively selected for CCR7, that made up naive CD8 cells, with terminally differentiated effector memory CD45RA+ cells excluded. What was sequenced was naive CD8+ T cells from PBMCs. These receptors were collected from a man aged 18 to 35 in good health. Some clones in this sample may be carry-over from other donors' samples.

This chain uses TRBV15 with TRBJ2-1; 9 positions match TRBD2. Germline V gene sequence: CDR1 LNHNV, CDR2 YYDKDF (reference sequence). The CDR3 has 15 amino acids. V lost 0 bases to trimming and J lost 7 bases; unmatched junction nucleotides: 4. The CDR3 loop reads CATSRDRGLANEQFF. In DNA form, the CDR3 reads TGTGCCACCAGCAGAGATCGTGGACTAGCGAATGAGCAGTTCTTC.

V is TRBV28 and J is TRBJ1-5; perhaps TRBD1 as D (6 bases). This CDR3 has 15 residues. CDR1 is MDHEN, CDR2 SYDVKM, per germline. The germline V and J ends were trimmed by 6 bases and 0 bases, with 12 bases remaining between them. The CDR3 nucleotides read TGTGCCAGCAGAAGGACAGAGAATAGCAATCAGCCCCAGCATTTT. It translates to CASRRTENSNQPQHF.

The chain joins TRBV4-3 to TRBJ1-1; D gene uncertain. The CDR3 covers 15 residues. Trimming cost V 1 base and J 7 bases, with 16 bases left between them. Germline V gene sequence: CDR1 LGHNA, CDR2 YSLEER. CDR3 amino acids: CASSQAENQWSEAFF. The CDR3 region has the DNA TGCGCCAGCAGCCAAGCGGAAAACCAATGGAGTGAAGCTTTCTTT.

In its sample, this clone was seen once. The V call is TRBV15, the J call TRBJ2-2; a possible D gene is TRBD2 (5 bases). The CDR3 loop spans 14 amino acids. The germline V and J ends were trimmed by 5 bases and 6 bases, with 13 bases remaining between them. The V gene's germline CDR1 is LNHNV and CDR2 YYDKDF (reference sequence). CDR3 loop: CATSGGSGAGELFF. DNA of the CDR3: TGTGCCACCAGCGGTGGGAGCGGAGCCGGGGAGCTGTTTTTT. Based on the CDR3 plus reference TRBV15 and TRBJ2-2, the full variable domain is DAMVIQNPRYQVTQFGKPVTLSCSQTLNHNVMYWYQQKSSQAPKLLFHYYDKDFNNEADTPDNFQSRRPNTSFCFLDIRSPGLGDTAMYLCATSGGSGAGELFFGEGSRLTVL.

Comments on this clone: An end of the junction does not agree with germline; a read error may underlie this. V is TRBV27 and J is TRBJ2-7, with unresolved D. Germline values: CDR1 MNHEY, CDR2 SMNVEV (reference sequence). The CDR3 spans 13 residues. CDR3 sequence: CASSLLGSNEQYF. The CDR3 bases are TGTGCCAGCAGCCTACTGGGCTCCAACGAGCAGTACTTC.

Notes on this clone: The same CDR3 also results from other DNA sequences found in this sample. The rearrangement joins TRBV4-1 to TRBJ2-7, with 7 bases fitting TRBD2. CDR3 length equals 14 residues. V dropped 3 bases and J dropped 2; count of bases not matched to a gene: 4. Germline loops: CDR1 MGHRA, CDR2 YSYEKL. CDR3 region: CASSQLAGAYEQYF. For the CDR3, the DNA is TGCGCCAGCAGCCAGCTCGCGGGGGCCTACGAGCAGTACTTC.

CDR3 protein: CASSMGPRYEQYF. In DNA, the CDR3 is TGTGCCAGTAGTATGGGGCCTCGCTACGAGCAGTACTTC. The chain is built from TRBV19 and TRBJ2-7, with TRBD1 as a possible D gene (5 bases). V lost 3 bases and J 3 bases, leaving 9 bases between the germline ends. This CDR3 region has 13 residues. CDR1 is LNHDA and CDR2 is SQIVND in the germline V gene (reference sequence).

The chain recombines TRBV13 with TRBJ2-2; 12 nucleotides match TRBD2. Germline lookup yields CDR1 PRHDT and CDR2 FYEKMQ (reference sequence). The CDR3 covers 16 residues. V trimming: 8 bases; J trimming: 0 bases; junction bases outside the gene matches: 4. The CDR3 DNA follows: TGTGCCAGCCGGACTAGCGGGGTATCGAACACCGGGGAGCTGTTTTTT. Protein product: CASRTSGVSNTGELFF.

The chain is built from TRBV6-5 and TRBJ2-7; perhaps TRBD1 as D (6 bases). V was pared by 5 bases and J by 1 base, with 12 bases between. Germline values: CDR1 MNHEY, CDR2 SVGAGI. This CDR3 has 14 amino acids. The CDR3 DNA reads TGTGCCAGCAGTAACAGGGTAGGGTCCTACGAGCAGTACTTC. It specifies CASSNRVGSYEQYF.

The chain employs TRBV28 and TRBJ2-3; tentatively, D is TRBD1 or TRBD2 (5 bases each). V was pared by 5 bases and J by 1 base, with 13 bases between. The CDR3 runs to 15 residues. Germline V lookup: CDR1 MDHEN, CDR2 SYDVKM. The CDR3 is CASSLFLGGTDTQYF. As DNA, the CDR3 is TGTGCCAGCAGTCTCTTTTTGGGGGGCACAGATACGCAGTATTTT.

The chain uses TRBV5-4 and TRBJ2-3; TRBD1 agrees at 7 bases. The trim removed 4 bases at V and 6 bases at J, leaving 11 bases unmatched. Germline V gene lookup returns CDR1 SGHNT and CDR2 YYREEE (reference sequence). The CDR3 contains 15 residues. Here the CDR3 DNA reads TGTGCCAGCAGCGACGGGACAGCTTTAGGCGATACGCAGTATTTT. Its protein product is CASSDGTALGDTQYF.

The chain joins TRBV14 to TRBJ2-1, with D possibly TRBD2 on 5 matching bases. This CDR3 is 13 amino acids long. With 7 bases removed from V and 8 bases from J, the gap between germline ends came to 15 bases. The germline V gene has CDR1 SGHDN and CDR2 FVKESK. The CDR3 DNA reads TGTGCCAGCACGCGGGCTCCTCGGCATGAGCAGTTCTTC. Residues: CASTRAPRHEQFF.

The rearrangement joins TRBV7-9 to TRBJ1-1, with D possibly being TRBD1 (5 bases). The germline gives CDR1 SEHNR, CDR2 FQNEAQ (reference sequence). The V and J ends lost 0 bases and 7 bases respectively, with 15 bases between them. CDR3 length: 15 residues. CDR3 in DNA: TGTGCCAGCAGCTTAGCGTTGGGGGGTCGAGGTGAAGCTTTCTTT. This sequence encodes CASSLALGGRGEAFF.

The V gene is TRBV9, the J gene TRBJ2-2; D ambiguous. Per the germline V gene, CDR1 is SGDLS and CDR2 is YYNGEE. The V end lost 0 bases, the J end lost 2 bases, and 5 bases lay between the germline ends. CDR3 length equals 14 residues. The CDR3 region is CASSVEGNTGELFF. The CDR3 DNA follows: TGTGCCAGCAGCGTAGAAGGAAACACCGGGGAGCTGTTTTTT.